This TCR beta chain is drawn from a study of tumor-infiltrating lymphocytes in primary liver carcinoma. Overall study context: Surgical resection treated primary liver carcinoma in the patients. Study outcomes and limitations: Tumors significantly exceeded blood in top-250-clone fraction (p = 0.039). CD8+ and CD4+ repertoires went uncompared, the samples being bulk unsorted.

Worth noting for this clonotype: Its antigen is unknown.

Unsorted whole blood yielded blood RNA, and germline DNA was extracted as well. The collection of approximately 3.7 milliliters of peripheral blood preceded surgery. The researchers produced TCR beta cDNA from approximately 460 ng total RNA with a constant-region primer. ARM-PCR was slightly modified, and three nested multiplex PCR rounds with it gave rise to the TCR beta libraries. Via MiXCR, TCRdb re-called the multiplex PCR reads, giving one row per CDR3 protein. There are hundreds of thousands of distinct CDR3 sequences in the sample; about 62% occur only once, and roughly 9% lies in the top ten. The clonotype comes from a man aged 35 to 55 with primary liver carcinoma and hepatitis B virus infection. Sample: peripheral blood.

The CDR3 region is CASRDTGAGSEQFF. The CDR3 DNA reads as TGTGCCAGCAGAGACACAGGGGCAGGCTCTGAGCAGTTCTTC. The J gene is TRBJ2-1, the V gene TRBV28; 7 bases match TRBD1. The CDR3 sequence is 14 residues long. Germline V lookup: CDR1 MDHEN, CDR2 SYDVKM. V gave up 6 bases and J gave up 9 bases; unmatched junction bases: 11.